These T cell receptor beta chains were read from a single sample in a study of blood T cell repertoires in COVID-19. Here immunoSEQ multiplex PCR was the method, and the copy in TCRdb shows in-frame clones only, minus some. This table holds 450,000 to 500,000 clones, roughly 85% found once. The sample was peripheral blood. The receptor set was obtained from a human donor in a cohort sampled during active COVID-19. Each CDR3 is given with its conserved first and last residue. A D gene is named only where the DNA matches it firmly. Clone size appears in some rows only: once, few, many, or a class for an expanded clone.

-	-	TRBJ1-2	TRBV15	CATSRDYGGSYGYTF	TGTGCCACCAGCAGAGATTATGGGGGGAGCTATGGCTACACCTTC
-	-	TRBJ1-1	TRBV29-1	CSVGTGNEAFF	TGCAGCGTGGGAACAGGGAACGAAGCTTTCTTT
once	TRBD2	TRBJ2-3	TRBV10-1	CASSESLRECGDTQYF	TGCGCCAGCAGTGAGTCTCTGCGGGAGTGTGGAGATACGCAGTATTTT
-	-	TRBJ2-5	TRBV11-2	CASSLQVLGETQYF	TGTGCCAGCAGCCTACAGGTTTTAGGAGAGACCCAGTACTTC
-	TRBD1	TRBJ2-7	TRBV5-1	CASSGDRGNEQYF	TGCGCCAGCAGCGGGGACAGGGGAAACGAGCAGTACTTC
-	-	TRBJ1-1	TRBV19	CASSIGLNAEAFF	TGTGCCAGTAGTATCGGACTTAACGCTGAAGCTTTCTTT
-	-	TRBJ1-2	TRBV6-4	CASSDTGLTNYGYTF	TGTGCCAGCAGTGATACGGGACTGACTAACTATGGCTACACCTTC
-	TRBD1	TRBJ2-7	TRBV7-3	CASSLAGQGSYEQYF	TGTGCCAGCAGCTTAGCGGGACAGGGGTCCTACGAGCAGTACTTC
-	-	TRBJ1-1	TRBV27	CASSLDRLEGTEAFF	TGTGCCAGCAGTTTGGACAGACTTGAAGGCACTGAAGCTTTCTTT
-	-	TRBJ1-2	TRBV7-2	CASSPRRGNNYGYTF	TGTGCCAGCAGCCCACGTCGGGGTAACAACTATGGCTACACCTTC
-	-	TRBJ1-3	TRBV19	CASSIVRAGNTIYF	TGTGCCAGTAGTATCGTCAGGGCTGGAAACACCATATATTTT
-	-	TRBJ1-1	TRBV19	CASSLGFGGMNTEAFF	TGTGCCAGTAGTTTGGGGTTTGGAGGGATGAACACTGAAGCTTTCTTT
-	TRBD1	TRBJ1-3	TRBV5-4	CASSLGGTVGSGNTIYF	TGTGCCAGCAGCTTGGGGGGGACAGTCGGCTCCGGAAACACCATATATTTT
-	TRBD2	TRBJ2-3	TRBV27	CASSLSLRWSSGASTDTQYF	TGTGCCAGCAGTTTAAGTCTAAGGTGGTCTAGCGGGGCGAGCACAGATACGCAGTATTTT
once	-	TRBJ2-3	TRBV11-2	CASTQTASTDTQYF	TGTGCCAGCACCCAGACAGCTAGCACAGATACGCAGTATTTT
once	-	TRBJ1-4	TRBV6-4	CASSADPGQFNEKLFF	TGTGCCAGCAGTGCCGACCCGGGTCAGTTCAATGAAAAACTGTTTTTT
-	TRBD2	TRBJ2-1	TRBV7-3	CASSPRLAGYNEQFF	TGTGCCAGCAGCCCACGACTAGCGGGATACAATGAGCAGTTCTTC
once	-	TRBJ1-2	TRBV5-5	CASSSLTGSAGYTF	TGTGCCAGCAGCTCGCTTACAGGGTCCGCTGGCTACACCTTC
-	TRBD2	TRBJ2-7	TRBV4-2	CASSQDWLAGKFEQYF	TGTGCCAGCAGCCAAGATTGGCTAGCGGGGAAATTCGAGCAGTACTTC
-	TRBD1	TRBJ2-7	TRBV28	CASRPPGTGSYEQYF	TGTGCCAGCAGGCCTCCCGGGACAGGGTCCTACGAGCAGTACTTC
-	TRBD2	TRBJ2-1	TRBV30	CAWRGLAGNNEQFF	TGTGCCTGGAGGGGACTAGCGGGTAATAATGAGCAGTTCTTC
-	TRBD1	TRBJ1-2	TRBV28	CASSSGGGLRGYTF	TGTGCCAGCAGTTCAGGGGGCGGACTCCGTGGCTACACCTTC
-	-	TRBJ2-7	TRBV28	CASSFTSYEQYF	TGTGCCAGCAGTTTTACTTCCTACGAGCAGTACTTC
-	TRBD1	TRBJ1-1	TRBV3-1/TRBV3-2	CASSFLPTGDTEAFF	TGTGCCAGCAGCTTCCTGCCAACAGGGGACACTGAAGCTTTCTTT
-	-	TRBJ2-1	TRBV5-1	CASREGGTGNEQFF	TGCGCCAGCAGGGAGGGCGGGACGGGTAATGAGCAGTTCTTC
-	TRBD1	TRBJ1-5	TRBV4-3	CASSQDLRSGTAGQPQHF	TGCGCCAGCAGCCAAGACTTGCGATCGGGGACAGCGGGCCAGCCCCAGCATTTT
-	-	TRBJ1-2	TRBV4-1	CASSQTTGQTNYGYTF	TGCGCCAGCAGCCAAACGACAGGCCAAACTAACTATGGCTACACCTTC
-	-	TRBJ2-6	TRBV21-1	CASREGDKLVAGANVLTF	TGTGCCAGCCGTGAGGGGGACAAGTTAGTGGCTGGGGCCAACGTCCTGACTTTC
-	-	TRBJ2-7	TRBV5-4	CASSLQLDTSDEQYF	TGTGCCAGCAGCTTGCAACTGGACACGTCCGACGAGCAGTACTTC
-	TRBD1	TRBJ2-1	TRBV6-6	CASSPRQGLNEQFF	TGTGCCAGCAGCCCGAGACAGGGTTTAAATGAGCAGTTCTTC
-	TRBD2	TRBJ2-3	TRBV5-4	CASRITRPGLAGADTQYF	TGTGCCAGCAGAATAACACGTCCGGGACTAGCGGGAGCCGATACGCAGTATTTT
-	TRBD2	TRBJ2-7	TRBV5-1	CASSSGLAVKAVSEQYF	TGCGCCAGCAGCTCGGGACTAGCCGTCAAAGCCGTATCCGAGCAGTACTTC